This TCR beta chain was captured by sequencing in a study of radiotherapy plus CTLA-4 blockade in lung cancer. Profiled with immunoSEQ multiplex PCR; TCRdb holds only in-frame clones, not every one. The sample yields roughly 100,000 clones, 85% to 90% seen once. V lost 5 bases and J lost 9, with 8 bases in between. Germline V CDR1 and CDR2: SEHNR, FQNEAQ (reference sequence). The CDR3 length is 11 residues. The rearrangement links TRBV7-9 to TRBJ2-1, with a tentative D call TRBD1 (6 bases). The source material was peripheral blood, sampled from a patient treated with radiotherapy plus ipilimumab. The clonotype comes from a human donor with non-small cell lung cancer that progressed on radiotherapy plus ipilimumab. Some clones in this sample may be carry-over from other donors' samples. CDR3 coding DNA: TGTGCCAGCAGCGCAGGGGTTGAGCAGTTCTTC. The encoded protein is CASSAGVEQFF.